This TCR beta chain stems from a study of control samples from healthy donors and cancer patients. Generated by immunoSEQ multiplex PCR, the TCRdb table keeps only in-frame clones and is missing some. The table has about 120,000 clones, roughly 93% seen once; the top ten hold 2% to 3%. The CDR3 extends over 14 amino acids. The germline gives CDR1 SGHNT, CDR2 YYREEE (reference sequence). V was shortened by 2 bases and J by 8 bases, with 16 bases between the two germline ends. The sample taken for sequencing was blood. The chain employs TRBV5-4 and TRBJ1-2; D uncertain. This sequence originates from a man younger than 40 in good health. The CDR3 DNA follows: TGTGCCAGCAGCTTACCCGCATCCTTGGGGGGCTACACCTTC. Protein product: CASSLPASLGGYTF. The full variable domain, its missing parts supplied by reference TRBV5-4 and TRBJ1-2, is ETGVTQSPTHLIKTRGQQVTLRCSSQSGHNTVSWYQQALGQGPQFIFQYYREEENGRGNFPPRFSGLQFPNYSSELNVNALELDDSALYLCASSLPASLGGYTFGSGTRLTVV.